Listed below are T cell receptor beta chains from one sample, sequenced in a study of T cells in Graves' hyperthyroidism and ophthalmopathy. MiXCR, run by TCRdb on the multiplex PCR reads, gives a single entry per CDR3 protein. The table lists around 570,000 distinct CDR3 sequences, 15% to 20% of them singletons. Sequencing used blood. The receptors derive from a man aged 40-49 years with Graves' ophthalmopathy. Both conserved end residues are part of each CDR3. The D gene is left open where the match is weak. Clone size is not always given. Where it is, it says once, few, many or a class for expanded clones.

TRBJ1-2 | - | TRBV5-1 | TRBD1 | CASSEETGHYGYTF | TGCGCCAGCAGCGAAGAGACAGGGCACTATGGCTACACCTTC
TRBJ2-1 | - | TRBV5-5 | - | CAGSSRDSSYNEQFF | TGTGCCGGCAGCTCGCGGGACAGCTCCTACAATGAGCAGTTCTTC
TRBJ1-3 | - | TRBV3-1 | - | CASSRSRGAGNTIYF | TGTGCCAGCAGCCGCTCTAGGGGTGCTGGAAACACCATATATTTT
TRBJ2-1 | - | TRBV4-1 | - | CASSQETGQGGNNEQFF | TGCGCCAGCAGCCAAGAGACAGGCCAGGGGGGAAACAATGAGCAGTTCTTC
TRBJ2-7 | - | TRBV27 | - | CASSFYGGEQYF | TGTGCCAGCAGTTTTTACGGGGGAGAGCAGTACTTC
TRBJ1-1 | - | TRBV29-1 | - | CSARGSTEAFF | TGCAGCGCAAGGGGCTCCACTGAAGCTTTCTTT
TRBJ1-1 | - | TRBV7-3 | - | CASSPQGIAEAFF | TGTGCCAGCAGCCCGCAGGGGATCGCTGAAGCTTTCTTT
TRBJ2-3 | - | TRBV19 | - | CASSMWSSTDTQYF | TGTGCCAGTAGTATGTGGAGTAGCACAGATACGCAGTATTTT
TRBJ1-2 | many | TRBV3-1 | TRBD1 | CASSLGQGNYGYTF | TGTGCCAGCAGCTTAGGACAGGGAAACTATGGCTACACCTTC
TRBJ2-7 | many | TRBV6-6 | - | CASSYSLMGYEQYF | TGTGCCAGCAGTTACTCTCTCATGGGCTACGAGCAGTACTTC
TRBJ2-7 | many | TRBV20-1 | - | CSARAALANPYEQYF | TGCAGTGCTAGAGCCGCTCTAGCCAATCCCTACGAGCAGTACTTC
TRBJ2-1 | many | TRBV10-3 | TRBD2 | CASGRGAENNEQFF | TGTGCCTCAGGGAGGGGAGCAGAAAACAATGAGCAGTTCTTC